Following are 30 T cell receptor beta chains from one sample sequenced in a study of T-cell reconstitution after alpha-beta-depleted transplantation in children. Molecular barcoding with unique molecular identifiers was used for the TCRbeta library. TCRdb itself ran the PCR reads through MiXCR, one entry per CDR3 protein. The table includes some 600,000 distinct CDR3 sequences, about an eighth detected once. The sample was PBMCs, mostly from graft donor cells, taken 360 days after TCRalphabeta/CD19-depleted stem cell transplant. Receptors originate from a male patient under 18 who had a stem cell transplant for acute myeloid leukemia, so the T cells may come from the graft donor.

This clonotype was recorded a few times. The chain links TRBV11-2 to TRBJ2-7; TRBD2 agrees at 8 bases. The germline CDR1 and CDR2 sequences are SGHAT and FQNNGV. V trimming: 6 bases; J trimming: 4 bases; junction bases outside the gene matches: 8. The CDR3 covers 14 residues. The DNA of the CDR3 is TGTGCCAGCAGTATCATTCGGGAGGGGTACGAGCAGTACTTC. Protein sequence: CASSIIREGYEQYF.

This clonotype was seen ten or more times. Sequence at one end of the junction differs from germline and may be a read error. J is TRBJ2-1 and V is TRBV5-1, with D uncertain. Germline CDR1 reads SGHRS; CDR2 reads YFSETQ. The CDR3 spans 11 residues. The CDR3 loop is CASSLGGEQFF. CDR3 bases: TGTGCCAGCAGCTTGGGCGGAGAGCAGTTCTTC.

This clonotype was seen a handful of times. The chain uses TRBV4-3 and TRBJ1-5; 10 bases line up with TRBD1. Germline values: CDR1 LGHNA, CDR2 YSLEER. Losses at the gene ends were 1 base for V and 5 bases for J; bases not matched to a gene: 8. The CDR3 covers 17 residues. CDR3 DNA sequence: TGCGCCAGCAGCCAAGTCCGGGCCGGGACAGGGGATCAGCCCCAGCATTTT. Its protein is CASSQVRAGTGDQPQHF.

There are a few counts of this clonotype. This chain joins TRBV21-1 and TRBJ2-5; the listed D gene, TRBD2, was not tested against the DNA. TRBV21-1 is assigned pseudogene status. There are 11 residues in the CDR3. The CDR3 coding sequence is TGTGCCAGCAGCACCAGTCCGGCCCAGTACTTC. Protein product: CASSTSPAQYF.

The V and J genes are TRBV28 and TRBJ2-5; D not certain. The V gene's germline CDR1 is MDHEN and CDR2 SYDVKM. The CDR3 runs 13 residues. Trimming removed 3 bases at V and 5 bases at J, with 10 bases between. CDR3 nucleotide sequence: TGTGCCAGCAGTTTTAGGTTTGCGGAGACCCAGTACTTC. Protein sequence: CASSFRFAETQYF.

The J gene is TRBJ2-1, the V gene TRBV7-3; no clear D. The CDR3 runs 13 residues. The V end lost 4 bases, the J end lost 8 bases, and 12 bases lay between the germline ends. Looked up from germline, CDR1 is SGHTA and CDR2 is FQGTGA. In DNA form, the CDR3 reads TGTGCCAGCAGCTACCGAGGATCTTATGAGCAGTTCTTC. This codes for CASSYRGSYEQFF.

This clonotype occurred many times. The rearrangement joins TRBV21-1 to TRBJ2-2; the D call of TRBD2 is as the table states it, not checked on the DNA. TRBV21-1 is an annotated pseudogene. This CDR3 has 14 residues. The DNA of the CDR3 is TGTGCCAGCAGCAAAGAACTAGACACCGGGGAGCTGTTTTTT. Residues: CASSKELDTGELFF.

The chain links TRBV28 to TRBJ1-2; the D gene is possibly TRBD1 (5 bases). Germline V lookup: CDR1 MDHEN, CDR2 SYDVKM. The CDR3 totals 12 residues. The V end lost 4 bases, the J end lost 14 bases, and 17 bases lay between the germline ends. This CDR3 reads CASSSEFGGPTF. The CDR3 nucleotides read TGTGCCAGCAGTTCTGAGTTTGGGGGTCCTACCTTC.

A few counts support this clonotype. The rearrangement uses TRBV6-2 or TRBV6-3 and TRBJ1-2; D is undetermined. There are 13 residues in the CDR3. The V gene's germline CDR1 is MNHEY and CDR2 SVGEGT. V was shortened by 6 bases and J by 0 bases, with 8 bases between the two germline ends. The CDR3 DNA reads TGTGCCAGCAGCCGATACCCTAACTATGGCTACACCTTC. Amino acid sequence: CASSRYPNYGYTF.

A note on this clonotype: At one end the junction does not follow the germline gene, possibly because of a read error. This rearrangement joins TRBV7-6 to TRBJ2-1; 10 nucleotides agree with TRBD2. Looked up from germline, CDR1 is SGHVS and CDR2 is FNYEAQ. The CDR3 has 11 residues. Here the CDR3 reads CASSLAGVEFF. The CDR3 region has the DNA TGTGCCAGCAGCCTAGCGGGAGTTGAGTTCTTC.

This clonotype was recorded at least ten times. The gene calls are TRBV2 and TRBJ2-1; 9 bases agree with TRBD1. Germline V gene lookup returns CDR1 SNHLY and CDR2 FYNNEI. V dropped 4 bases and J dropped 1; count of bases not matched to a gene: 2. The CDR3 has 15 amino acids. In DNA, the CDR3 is TGTGCCAGCAGTGTTGACAGGGGGTCCTACAATGAGCAGTTCTTC. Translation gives CASSVDRGSYNEQFF. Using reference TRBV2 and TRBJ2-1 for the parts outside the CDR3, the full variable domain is EPEVTQTPSHQVTQMGQEVILRCVPISNHLYFYWYRQILGQKVEFLVSFYNNEISEKSEIFDDQFSVERPDGSNFTLKIRSTKLEDSAMYFCASSVDRGSYNEQFFGPGTRLTVL.

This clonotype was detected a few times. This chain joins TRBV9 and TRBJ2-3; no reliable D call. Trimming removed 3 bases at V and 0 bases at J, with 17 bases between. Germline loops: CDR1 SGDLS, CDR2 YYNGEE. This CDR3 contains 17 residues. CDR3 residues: CASSEPRGASSTDTQYF. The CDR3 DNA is TGTGCCAGCAGCGAGCCCCGTGGAGCGTCGAGCACAGATACGCAGTATTTT.

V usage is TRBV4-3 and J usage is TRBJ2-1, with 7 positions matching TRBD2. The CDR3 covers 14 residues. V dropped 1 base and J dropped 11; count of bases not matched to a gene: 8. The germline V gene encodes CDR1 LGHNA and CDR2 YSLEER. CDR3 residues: CASSQARTGTKQFF. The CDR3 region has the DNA TGCGCCAGCAGCCAAGCCCGGACCGGGACTAAGCAGTTCTTC.

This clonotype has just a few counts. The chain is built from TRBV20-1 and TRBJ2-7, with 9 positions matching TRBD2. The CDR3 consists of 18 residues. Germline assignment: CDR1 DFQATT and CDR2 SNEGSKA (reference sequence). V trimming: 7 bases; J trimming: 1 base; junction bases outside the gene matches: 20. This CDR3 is CSGRMQARAGGPSYEQYF. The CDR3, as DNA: TGCAGTGGGCGAATGCAAGCTCGGGCGGGAGGGCCGTCCTACGAGCAGTACTTC.

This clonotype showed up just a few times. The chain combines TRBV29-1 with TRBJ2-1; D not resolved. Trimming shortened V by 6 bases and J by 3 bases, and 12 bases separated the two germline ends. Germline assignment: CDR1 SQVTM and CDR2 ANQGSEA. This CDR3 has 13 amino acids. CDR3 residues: CSVVTRNYNEQFF. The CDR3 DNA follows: TGCAGCGTCGTTACCAGGAACTACAATGAGCAGTTCTTC.

The CDR3 protein is CASSLPPNYGYTF. CDR3 nucleotides: TGTGCCAGCAGCTTACCTCCTAACTATGGCTACACCTTC. The chain employs TRBV7-3 and TRBJ1-2; no clear D gene. V gave up 2 bases and J gave up 0 bases, with 4 bases separating them. Germline CDR1 is SGHTA and CDR2 is FQGTGA. The CDR3 contains 13 residues.

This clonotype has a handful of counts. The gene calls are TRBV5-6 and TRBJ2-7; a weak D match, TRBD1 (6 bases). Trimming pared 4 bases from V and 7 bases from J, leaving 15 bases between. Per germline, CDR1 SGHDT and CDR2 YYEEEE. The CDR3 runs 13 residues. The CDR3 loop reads CASSPGTPLEQYF. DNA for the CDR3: TGTGCCAGCAGCCCCGGGACACCCCTGGAGCAGTACTTC.

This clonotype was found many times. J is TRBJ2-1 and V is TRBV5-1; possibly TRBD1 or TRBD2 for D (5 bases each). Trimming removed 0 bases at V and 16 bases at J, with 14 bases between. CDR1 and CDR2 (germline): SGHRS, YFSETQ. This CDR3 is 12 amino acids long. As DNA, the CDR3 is TGCGCCAGCAGCTTGGGGGACCCTGTCCGATTCTTC. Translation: CASSLGDPVRFF.

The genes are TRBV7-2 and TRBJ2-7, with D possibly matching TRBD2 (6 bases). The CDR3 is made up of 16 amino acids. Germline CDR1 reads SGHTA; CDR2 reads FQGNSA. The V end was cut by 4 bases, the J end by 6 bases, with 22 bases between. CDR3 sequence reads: CASSWGGPRGPSEQYF. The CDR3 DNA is TGTGCCAGCAGCTGGGGAGGCCCAAGGGGCCCCTCCGAGCAGTACTTC.

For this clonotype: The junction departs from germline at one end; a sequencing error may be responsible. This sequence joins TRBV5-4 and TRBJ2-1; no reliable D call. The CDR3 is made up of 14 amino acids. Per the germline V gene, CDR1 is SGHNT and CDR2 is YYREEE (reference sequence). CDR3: CASSLFAPYNEQLF. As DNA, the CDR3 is TGTGCCAGCAGCTTGTTTGCACCATACAATGAGCAGTTGTTC.

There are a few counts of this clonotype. This CDR3 is CASSPTGNLYEQYF. The CDR3 coding sequence is TGTGCCAGCAGTCCGACAGGAAACCTCTACGAGCAGTACTTC. V is TRBV6-2 or TRBV6-3 and J is TRBJ2-7, with a weak D call TRBD1 (6 bases). V gave up 5 bases and J gave up 3 bases, with 14 bases separating them. The CDR3 loop spans 14 amino acids. Germline loops: CDR1 MNHEY, CDR2 SVGEGT.

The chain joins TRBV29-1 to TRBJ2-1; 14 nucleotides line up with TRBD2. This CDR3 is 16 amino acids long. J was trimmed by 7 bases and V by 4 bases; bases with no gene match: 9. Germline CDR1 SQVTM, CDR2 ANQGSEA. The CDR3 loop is CSVAGLAGAVNNEQFF. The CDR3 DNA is TGCAGCGTTGCGGGACTAGCGGGAGCGGTTAATAATGAGCAGTTCTTC.

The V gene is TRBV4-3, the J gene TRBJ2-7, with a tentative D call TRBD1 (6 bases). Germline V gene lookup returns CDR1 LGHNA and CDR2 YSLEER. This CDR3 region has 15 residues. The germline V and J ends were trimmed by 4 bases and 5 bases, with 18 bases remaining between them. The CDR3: CASSLTSRGADEQYF. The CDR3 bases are TGCGCCAGCAGCCTCACAAGCAGGGGAGCCGACGAGCAGTACTTC.

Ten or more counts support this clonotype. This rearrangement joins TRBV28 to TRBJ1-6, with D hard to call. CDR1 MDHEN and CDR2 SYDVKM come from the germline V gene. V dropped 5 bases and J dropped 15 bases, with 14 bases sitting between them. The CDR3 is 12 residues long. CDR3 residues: CASSPEVVRLHF. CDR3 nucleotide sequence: TGTGCCAGCAGTCCAGAGGTAGTACGCCTCCACTTT.

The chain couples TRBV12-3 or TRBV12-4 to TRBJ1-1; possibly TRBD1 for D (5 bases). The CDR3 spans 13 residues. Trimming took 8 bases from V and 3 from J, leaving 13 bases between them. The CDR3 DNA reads TGTGCCAGCCCCAGGGTTATGGACACTGAAGCTTTCTTT. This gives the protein CASPRVMDTEAFF.

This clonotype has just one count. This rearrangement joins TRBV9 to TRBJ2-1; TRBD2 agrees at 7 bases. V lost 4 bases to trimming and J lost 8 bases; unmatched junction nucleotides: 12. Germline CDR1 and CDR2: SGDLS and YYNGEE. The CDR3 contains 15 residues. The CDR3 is CASSPLAGLDHEQFF. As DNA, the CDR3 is TGTGCCAGCAGCCCCTTAGCGGGCCTCGACCATGAGCAGTTCTTC.

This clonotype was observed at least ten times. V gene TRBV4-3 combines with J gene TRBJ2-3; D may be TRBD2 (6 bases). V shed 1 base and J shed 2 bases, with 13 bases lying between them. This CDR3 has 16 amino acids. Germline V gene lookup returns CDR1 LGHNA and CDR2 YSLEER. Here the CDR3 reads CASSQATGTATDTQYF. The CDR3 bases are TGCGCCAGCAGCCAAGCGACCGGGACTGCCACAGATACGCAGTATTTT.

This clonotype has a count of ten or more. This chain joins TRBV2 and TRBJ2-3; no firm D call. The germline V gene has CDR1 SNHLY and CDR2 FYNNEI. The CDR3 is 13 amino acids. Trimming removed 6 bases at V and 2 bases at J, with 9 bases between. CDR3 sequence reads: CASRRRYTDTQYF. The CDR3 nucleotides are TGTGCCAGCAGAAGGCGATACACAGATACGCAGTATTTT.

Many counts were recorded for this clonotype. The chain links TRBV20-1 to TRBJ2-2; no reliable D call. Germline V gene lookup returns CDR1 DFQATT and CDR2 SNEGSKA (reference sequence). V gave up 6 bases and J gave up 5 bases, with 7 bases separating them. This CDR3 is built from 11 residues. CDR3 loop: CSAAITGELFF. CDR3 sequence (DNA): TGCAGTGCGGCAATAACCGGGGAGCTGTTTTTT.

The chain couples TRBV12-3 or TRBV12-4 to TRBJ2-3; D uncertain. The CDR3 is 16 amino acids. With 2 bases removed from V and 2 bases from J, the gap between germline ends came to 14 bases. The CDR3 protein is CASSLFRRPTTDTQYF. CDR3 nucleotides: TGTGCCAGCAGTTTATTTCGTAGGCCTACCACAGATACGCAGTATTTT.